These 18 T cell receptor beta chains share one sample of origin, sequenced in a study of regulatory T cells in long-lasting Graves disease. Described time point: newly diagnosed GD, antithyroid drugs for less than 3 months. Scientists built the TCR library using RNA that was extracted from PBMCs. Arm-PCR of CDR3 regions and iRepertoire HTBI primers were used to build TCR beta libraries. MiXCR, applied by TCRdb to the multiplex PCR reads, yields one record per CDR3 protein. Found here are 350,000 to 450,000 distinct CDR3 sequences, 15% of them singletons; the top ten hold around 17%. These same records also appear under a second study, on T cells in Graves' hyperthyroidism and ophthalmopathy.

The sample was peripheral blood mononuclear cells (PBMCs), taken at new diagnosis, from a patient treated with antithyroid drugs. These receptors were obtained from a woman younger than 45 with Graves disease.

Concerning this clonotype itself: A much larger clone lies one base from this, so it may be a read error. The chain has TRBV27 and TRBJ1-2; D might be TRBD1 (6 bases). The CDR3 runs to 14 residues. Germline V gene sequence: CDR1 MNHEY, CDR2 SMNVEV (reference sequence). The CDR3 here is CASKTGDTNHGYTF. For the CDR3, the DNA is TGTGCCAGCAAAACCGGGGACACTAACCATGGCTACACCTTC.

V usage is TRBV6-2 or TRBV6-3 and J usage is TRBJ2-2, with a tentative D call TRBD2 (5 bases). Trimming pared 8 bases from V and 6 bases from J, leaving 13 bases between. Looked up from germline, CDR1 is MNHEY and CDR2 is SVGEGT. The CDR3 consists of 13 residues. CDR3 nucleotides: TGTGCCAGCCGCCTCCCGGAGGCCGGGGAGCTGTTTTTT. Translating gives CASRLPEAGELFF.

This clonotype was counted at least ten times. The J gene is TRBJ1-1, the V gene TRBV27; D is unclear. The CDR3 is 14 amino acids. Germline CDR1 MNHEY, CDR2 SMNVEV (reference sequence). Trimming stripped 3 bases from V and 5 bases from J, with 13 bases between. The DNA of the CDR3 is TGTGCCAGCAGTTTCGTAGGCGCGGAGACTGAAGCTTTCTTT. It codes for CASSFVGAETEAFF.

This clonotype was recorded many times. CDR3 in amino acids: CASSLYWTEAFF. The CDR3 region has the DNA TGTGCCAGCAGCTTGTACTGGACTGAAGCTTTCTTT. The chain combines TRBV5-6 with TRBJ1-1; D unresolved. Germline V CDR1 and CDR2: SGHDT, YYEEEE. The CDR3 totals 12 residues. V shed 1 base and J shed 5 bases, with 6 bases lying between them.

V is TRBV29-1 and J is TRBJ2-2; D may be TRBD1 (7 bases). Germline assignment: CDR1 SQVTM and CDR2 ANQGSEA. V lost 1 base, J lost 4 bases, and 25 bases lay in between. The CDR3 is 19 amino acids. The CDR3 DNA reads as TGCAGCGTTGAAGGTTTAAACAGGGGCCCCGGGGACTTCACCGGGGAGCTGTTTTTT. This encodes CSVEGLNRGPGDFTGELFF.

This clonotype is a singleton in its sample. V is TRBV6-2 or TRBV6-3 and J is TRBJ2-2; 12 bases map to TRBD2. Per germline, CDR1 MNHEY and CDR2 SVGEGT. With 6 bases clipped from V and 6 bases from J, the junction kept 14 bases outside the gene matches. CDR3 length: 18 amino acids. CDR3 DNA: TGTGCCAGCAGCGAAACGCGACTAGCGGGAGTTAGGGCCGGGGAGCTGTTTTTT. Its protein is CASSETRLAGVRAGELFF.

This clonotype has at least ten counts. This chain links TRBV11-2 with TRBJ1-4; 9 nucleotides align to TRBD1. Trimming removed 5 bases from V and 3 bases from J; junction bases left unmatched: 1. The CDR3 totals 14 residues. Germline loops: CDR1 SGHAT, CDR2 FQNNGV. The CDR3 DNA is TGTGCCAGCAGCCGACAGGGGGCTAATGAAAAACTGTTTTTT. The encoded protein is CASSRQGANEKLFF.

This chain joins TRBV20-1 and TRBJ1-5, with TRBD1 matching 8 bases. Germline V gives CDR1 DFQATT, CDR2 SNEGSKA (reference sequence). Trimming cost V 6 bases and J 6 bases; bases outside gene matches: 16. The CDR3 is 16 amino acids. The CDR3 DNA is TGCAGTGCGTCTACCCCGACAGGGGAGGGTCGTCAGCCCCAGCATTTT. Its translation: CSASTPTGEGRQPQHF.

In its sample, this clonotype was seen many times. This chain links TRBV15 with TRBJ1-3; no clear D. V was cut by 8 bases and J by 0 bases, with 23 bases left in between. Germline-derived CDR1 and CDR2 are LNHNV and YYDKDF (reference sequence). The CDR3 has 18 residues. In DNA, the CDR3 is TGTGCCACCTCTCCCAATCCGTTGGCGCTCACCTCTGGAAACACCATATATTTT. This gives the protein CATSPNPLALTSGNTIYF.

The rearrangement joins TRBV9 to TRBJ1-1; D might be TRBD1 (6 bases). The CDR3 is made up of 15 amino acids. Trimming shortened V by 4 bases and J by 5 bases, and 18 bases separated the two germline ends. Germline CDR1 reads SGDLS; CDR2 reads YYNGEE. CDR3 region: CASSPPMRGRTEAFF. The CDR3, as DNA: TGTGCCAGCAGCCCACCCATGCGGGGGCGGACTGAAGCTTTCTTT.

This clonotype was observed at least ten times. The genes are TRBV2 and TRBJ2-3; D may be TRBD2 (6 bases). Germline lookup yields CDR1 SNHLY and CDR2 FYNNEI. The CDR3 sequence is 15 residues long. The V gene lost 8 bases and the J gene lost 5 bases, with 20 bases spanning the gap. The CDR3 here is CASRRAGGMGDTQYF. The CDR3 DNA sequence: TGTGCCAGCCGACGGGCGGGCGGGATGGGAGATACGCAGTATTTT.

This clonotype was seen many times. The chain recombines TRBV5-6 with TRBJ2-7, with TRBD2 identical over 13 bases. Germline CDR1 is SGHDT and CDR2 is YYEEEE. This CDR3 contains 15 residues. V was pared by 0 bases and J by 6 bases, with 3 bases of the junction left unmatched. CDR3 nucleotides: TGTGCCAGCAGCTTGGAGGGACTAGCGGGGTCCGAGCAGTACTTC. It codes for CASSLEGLAGSEQYF.

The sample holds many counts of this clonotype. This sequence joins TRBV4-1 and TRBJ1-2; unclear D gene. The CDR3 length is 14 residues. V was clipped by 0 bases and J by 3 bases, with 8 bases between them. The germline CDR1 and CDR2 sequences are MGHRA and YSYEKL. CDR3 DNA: TGCGCCAGCAGCCAAGACCCGCAAGACTATGGCTACACCTTC. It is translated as CASSQDPQDYGYTF.

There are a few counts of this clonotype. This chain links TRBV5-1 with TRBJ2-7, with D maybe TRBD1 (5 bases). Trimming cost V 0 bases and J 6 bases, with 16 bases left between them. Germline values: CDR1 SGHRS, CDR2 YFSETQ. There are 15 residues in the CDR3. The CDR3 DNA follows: TGCGCCAGCAGCTTGGATGTCAGGGAACGGTCCGAGCAGTACTTC. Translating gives CASSLDVRERSEQYF. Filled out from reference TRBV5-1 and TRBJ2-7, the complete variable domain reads KAGVTQTPRYLIKTRGQQVTLSCSPISGHRSVSWYQQTPGQGLQFLFEYFSETQRNKGNFPGRFSGRQFSNSRSEMNVSTLELGDSALYLCASSLDVRERSEQYFGPGTRLTVT.

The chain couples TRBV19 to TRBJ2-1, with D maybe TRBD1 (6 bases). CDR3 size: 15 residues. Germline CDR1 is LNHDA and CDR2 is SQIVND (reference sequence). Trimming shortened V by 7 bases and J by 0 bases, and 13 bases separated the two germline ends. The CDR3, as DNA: TGTGCCAGTAACCAGGACAGAAGCTCCTACAATGAGCAGTTCTTC. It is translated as CASNQDRSSYNEQFF.

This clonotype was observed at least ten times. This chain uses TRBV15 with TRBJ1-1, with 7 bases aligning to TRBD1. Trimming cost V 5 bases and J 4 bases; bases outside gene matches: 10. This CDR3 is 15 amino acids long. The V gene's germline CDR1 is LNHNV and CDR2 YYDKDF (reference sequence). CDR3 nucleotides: TGTGCCACCAGCGAAGGGGCTACAGGGGTCACTGAAGCTTTCTTT. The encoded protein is CATSEGATGVTEAFF.

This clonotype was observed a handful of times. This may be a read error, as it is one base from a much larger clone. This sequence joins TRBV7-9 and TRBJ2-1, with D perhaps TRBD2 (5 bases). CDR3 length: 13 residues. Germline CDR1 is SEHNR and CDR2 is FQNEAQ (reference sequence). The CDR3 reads CASALGRGNEQLF. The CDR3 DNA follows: TGTGCCAGCGCACTAGGTAGAGGGAATGAGCAGCTCTTC. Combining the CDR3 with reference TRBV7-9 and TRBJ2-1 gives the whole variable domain DTGVSQNPRHKITKRGQNVTFRCDPISEHNRLYWYRQTLGQGPEFLTYFQNEAQLEKSRLLSDRFSAERPKGSFSTLEIQRTEQGDSAMYLCASALGRGNEQLFGPGTRLTVL.

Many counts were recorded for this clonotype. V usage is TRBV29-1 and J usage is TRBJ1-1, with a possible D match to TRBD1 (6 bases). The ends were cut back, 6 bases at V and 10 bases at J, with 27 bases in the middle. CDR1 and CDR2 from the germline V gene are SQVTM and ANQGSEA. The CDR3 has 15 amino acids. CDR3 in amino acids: CSVGPLERGRLRAFF. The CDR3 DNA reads TGCAGCGTGGGACCCCTCGAAAGGGGGAGGTTGAGAGCTTTCTTT.